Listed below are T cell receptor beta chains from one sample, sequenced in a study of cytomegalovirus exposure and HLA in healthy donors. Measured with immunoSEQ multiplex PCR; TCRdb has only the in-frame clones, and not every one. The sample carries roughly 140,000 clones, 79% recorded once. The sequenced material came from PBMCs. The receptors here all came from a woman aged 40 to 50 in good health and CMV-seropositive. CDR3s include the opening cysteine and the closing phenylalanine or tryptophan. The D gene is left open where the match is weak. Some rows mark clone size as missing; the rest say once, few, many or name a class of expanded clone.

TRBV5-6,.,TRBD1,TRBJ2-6,TGTGCCAGCAGCTCACAGGGGTTTGGGGCCAACGTCCTGACTTTC,CASSSQGFGANVLTF
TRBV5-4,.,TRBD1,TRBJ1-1,TGTGCCAGCAGCCCCTTAGGGGGCATGAGAACTGAAGCTTTCTTT,CASSPLGGMRTEAFF
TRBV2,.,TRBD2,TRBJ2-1,TGTGCCAGCAGTGTGTTCGCGGGGGGTGTGGATGAGCAGTTCTTC,CASSVFAGGVDEQFF
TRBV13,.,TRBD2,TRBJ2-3,TGTGCCAGCAGCTTAGCGAACCCAGCGGGGGGGCCCCCAGATACGCAGTATTTT,CASSLANPAGGPPDTQYF
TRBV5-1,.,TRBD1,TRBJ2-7,TGCGCCAGCAGCTTGGGACAGGGCTCGCGCGAGCAGTACTTC,CASSLGQGSREQYF
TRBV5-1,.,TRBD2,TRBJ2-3,TGCGCCAGCAGCGCCCTACTAGCGGGGGGACCTAGCACAGATACGCAGTATTTT,CASSALLAGGPSTDTQYF
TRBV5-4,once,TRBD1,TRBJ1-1,TGTGCCAGCAGCCTTTTGACAGGGTTGGACACTGAAGCTTTCTTT,CASSLLTGLDTEAFF
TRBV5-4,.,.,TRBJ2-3,TGTGCCAGCAGCTTTGGGGGCCGGGACCAACTTTCTTATTTT,CASSFGGRDQLSYF
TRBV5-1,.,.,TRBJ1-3,TGCGCCAGCAGCTTGGATGGGGCGAGTGGAAACACCATATATTTT,CASSLDGASGNTIYF
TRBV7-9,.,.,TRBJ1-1,TGTGCCAGCAGCCGTCCGAGGATGAACACTGAAGCTTTCTTT,CASSRPRMNTEAFF
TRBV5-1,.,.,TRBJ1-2,TGCGCCAGCAGCTTGGAAGGGGTCCTTGGCTACACCTTC,CASSLEGVLGYTF
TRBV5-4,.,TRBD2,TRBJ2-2,TGTGCCAGCGGGAGCGGGGGGAGCACCGGGGAGCTGTTTTTT,CASGSGGSTGELFF
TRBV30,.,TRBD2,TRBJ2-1,TGTGCCTGGAGTGTCGGACTAGCTCGTCGGGAGCAGTTCTTC,CAWSVGLARREQFF
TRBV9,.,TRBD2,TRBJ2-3,TGTGCCAGCAGCGTTGGCGGGAGTAGCACAGATACGCAGTATTTT,CASSVGGSSTDTQYF
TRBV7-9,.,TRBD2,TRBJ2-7,TGTTCCAGCAGCTCCTCGCTCGGGACTAGCGGGGTAGAGCAGTACTTC,CSSSSSLGTSGVEQYF
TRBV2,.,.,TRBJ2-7,TGTGCCAGCAGTATTACAAATACCTACGAGCAGTACTTC,CASSITNTYEQYF
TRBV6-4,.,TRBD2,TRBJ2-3,TGTGCCAGCAGTGAGACTAGCGGGGGCACAGATACGCAGTATTTT,CASSETSGGTDTQYF
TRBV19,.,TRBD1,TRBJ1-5,TGTGCCAGTAGGGACGGGACAGTCGGCGGTAATCAGCCCCAGCATTTT,CASRDGTVGGNQPQHF
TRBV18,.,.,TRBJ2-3,TGTGCCAGCTCACCACCATACTCCGCCACAGATACGCAGTATTTT,CASSPPYSATDTQYF
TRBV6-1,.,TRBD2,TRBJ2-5,TGTGCCGCGAGACTAGCGGGGGTCCCAGAGACCCAGTACTTC,CAARLAGVPETQYF
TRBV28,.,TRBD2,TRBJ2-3,TGTGCCAGCAGTTTCCGGGGGGGGCCCACAGATACGCAGTATTTT,CASSFRGGPTDTQYF
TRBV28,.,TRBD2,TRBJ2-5,TGTGCCAGCAGTCCCAATAGCGGGGGGTACCAAGAGACCCAGTACTTC,CASSPNSGGYQETQYF
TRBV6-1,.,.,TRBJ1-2,TGTGCCAGCAGTGAAGCGGCGGGGGGTAATGGCTACACCTTC,CASSEAAGGNGYTF